This entry concerns a single TCR beta chain. The target of this receptor is not known. It has no much larger one-base neighbor in the sample; base qualities were not kept. This record belongs to a study of response to subunit inactivated influenza vaccine listed by TCRdb under 2018. Regarding the research as a whole: Deep quantitative T cell receptor repertoire profiling was used in the study to track responses to a trivalent subunit inactivated influenza vaccine. Broader findings and caveats from the paper: The authors suggested that each seasonal influenza vaccination may recruit only a limited number of new T cells.

Library preparation employed RT-PCR. Instrument on record: Illumina HiSeq 2500. TCRdb ran its own pipeline on the public reads, namely fastp trimming at Q25 and MiXCR clone calling, and kept in-frame beta chains. Rows are unified per CDR3 protein, each entry keeping the most common DNA and genes. This sample has over 800,000 distinct CDR3 sequences in its table, and 21% of those were observed once. The ten largest clones represent roughly 10% of the sample. Inclusive of the bounding cysteine and phenylalanine, the CDR3 is 20 residues long. Just CDR3 DNA is preserved here, 60 bases in frame from base 1. The germline V gene gives CDR1 as LGHNA and CDR2 as YNFKEQ. The V end gives up 0 bases and the J end 0 bases, leaving 13 bases in the junction not matched to a gene.

The chain employs TRBV4-2 and TRBJ2-3, with 9 bases aligning to TRBD2. This specimen consisted of PBMCs from blood, obtained 4 to 6 days after vaccination. The sequence came from a man over 45 who received an inactivated influenza vaccine. Donor details come from another sample of the same person, matched by shared clones. Here the CDR3 is given as CASSQEGPRGLAYSTDTQYF. The DNA sequence follows: TGTGCCAGCAGCCAAGAGGGGCCGCGGGGACTAGCCTATAGCACAGATACGCAGTATTTT.